Listed below are T cell receptor beta chains from one sample, sequenced in a study of T cells in Graves' hyperthyroidism and ophthalmopathy. TCRdb redid the calling of the multiplex PCR reads with MiXCR, one entry per CDR3 protein. The sample yields 35,000 to 40,000 distinct CDR3 sequences, around half seen once. The sample comprised blood. The receptors derive from a woman aged 50 to 65 with Graves' hyperthyroidism that later progressed to Graves' ophthalmopathy. The CDR3 runs from the conserved cysteine through the conserved F or W. D genes are given only for firm matches. A clone size is listed for some rows: how often the clone was seen (once, few, many), or a class if it is expanded.

j_call	d_call	v_call	clone_size	cdr3_nt	cdr3_aa
TRBJ1-5	TRBD1	TRBV12-3/TRBV12-4	-	TGTGCCAGCAGGGGGACAGGGGGCGGGAACAATCAGCCCCAGCATTTT	CASRGTGGGNNQPQHF
TRBJ2-5	-	TRBV3-1	many	TGTGCCAGCAGTCCCACCGGGACACGCGAGACCCAGTACTTC	CASSPTGTRETQYF
TRBJ1-6	-	TRBV6-5	many	TGTGCCAGCAGTCCCCATCGGGTCCTTGGCTATAATTCACCCCTCCACTTT	CASSPHRVLGYNSPLHF
TRBJ1-4	-	TRBV24-1	medium-sized	TGTGCCACCAGTGATGCCAGTGCGAATGAAAAACTGTTTTTT	CATSDASANEKLFF
TRBJ2-7	TRBD2	TRBV9	-	TGTGCCAGCAGCGTAGGGGGGACTAGCGGGAGGGCCTACGAGCAGTACTTC	CASSVGGTSGRAYEQYF
TRBJ2-2	-	TRBV5-1	-	TGCGCCAGCAGCTTCCGGGCCTGGGAGCTGCTTTTT	CASSFRAWELLF
TRBJ1-6	-	TRBV9	medium-sized	TGTGCCAGCAGCGTAGTTGTGGATTCACCCCTCCACTTT	CASSVVVDSPLHF
TRBJ1-1	TRBD1	TRBV4-1	many	TGCGCCAGCAGCCAACTCCTGGTCCGACAGGGGAACACTGAAGCTTTCTTT	CASSQLLVRQGNTEAFF
TRBJ2-5	TRBD2	TRBV6-5	many	TGTGCCAGTACGGAGGGTAGCGGGCCCCAAGAGACCCAGTACTTC	CASTEGSGPQETQYF
TRBJ1-2	-	TRBV4-1	many	TGCGCCAGCAGCCAAGGTACAGCCAGGAATGGCTACACCTTC	CASSQGTARNGYTF
TRBJ2-1	TRBD2	TRBV7-3	-	TGTGCCAGCAGCTCGACGACCAGCGGGAAGTTCTTC	CASSSTTSGKFF
TRBJ1-5	-	TRBV20-1	medium-sized	TGCAGTGCTAGACAGGCTAATCAGCCCCAGCATTTT	CSARQANQPQHF
TRBJ1-1	-	TRBV20-1	-	TGCAGTGCTAGAGTTTGGGGGCGCGCAACTGAAGCTTTCTTT	CSARVWGRATEAFF
TRBJ2-2	-	TRBV6-4	many	TGTGCCAGTAGAGTAGGGGGTACGAACACCGGGGAGCTGTTTTTT	CASRVGGTNTGELFF
TRBJ1-2	TRBD1	TRBV25-1	-	TGTGCCAGCAGTGACTACGGACAGGGGTATGGCTACACCTTC	CASSDYGQGYGYTF
TRBJ2-7	-	TRBV5-6	medium-sized	TGTGCCAGCAGCTGGGGGAGCCACTCGGAGCAGTACTTC	CASSWGSHSEQYF
TRBJ1-6	TRBD1	TRBV19	-	TGTGCCAGTAGCGCAGACAGGGCGTCACCCCTCCACTTT	CASSADRASPLHF
TRBJ2-1	TRBD2	TRBV7-7	once	TGTGCTAGAAGGACTAGCGGGAGGTTGAGGAATGAGCAGTTCTTC	CARRTSGRLRNEQFF
TRBJ2-7	TRBD1	TRBV9	many	TGTGCCAGCAGCGTGGCCGGGACAGGGCCCTACGAGCAGTACTTC	CASSVAGTGPYEQYF
TRBJ1-5	-	TRBV11-2	many	TGTGCCAGCAGCCCTGGACGGCTTGGGAGCAATCAGCCCCAGCATTTT	CASSPGRLGSNQPQHF
TRBJ1-2	TRBD1	TRBV2	medium-sized	TGTGCCAGCAGCGTACAGGGGAACTATGGCTACACCTTC	CASSVQGNYGYTF
TRBJ2-2	TRBD2	TRBV11-3	-	TGTGCCAGCAGCTTTGTGCGGGGGACGTGGGTGCTGTTTTTT	CASSFVRGTWVLFF
TRBJ2-7	TRBD2	TRBV5-4	once	TGTGCCAGCAGTAGCGGGACTACCGACGAGCAGTACTTC	CASSSGTTDEQYF
TRBJ1-1	-	TRBV5-1	-	TGCGCCAGCAGACCGACGAGTCAGAACACTGAATCGTTCTTT	CASRPTSQNTESFF
TRBJ1-1	-	TRBV11-2	-	TGTGCCAGCAGCACAACCAGGGCAGGAACTGAAGCTTTCTTT	CASSTTRAGTEAFF
TRBJ2-2	-	TRBV27	-	TGTGCCAGCAGTAATGCTCTACAGGAGTTCACCGGGGAGCTGTCTTTT	CASSNALQEFTGELSF
TRBJ2-2	TRBD1	TRBV20-1	-	TGCAGTGCTAGACAGGGGGCGAATGGGGAGCTGTTTTTT	CSARQGANGELFF
TRBJ2-3	TRBD2	TRBV20-1	-	TGCAGTGCTAGAGATAAAGAGGGGCTAGCGGGAGGGCATACAGATACGCAGTATTTT	CSARDKEGLAGGHTDTQYF
TRBJ2-7	TRBD2	TRBV10-3	medium-sized	TGTGCCATCAGTGAGTGGATAGCGGGAGCCTACGAGCAGTACTTC	CAISEWIAGAYEQYF
TRBJ2-7	TRBD1	TRBV6-5	-	TGTGCCAGCAGTTCGACAGGGGGAGACGAGCAGTACTTC	CASSSTGGDEQYF
TRBJ1-1	-	TRBV5-1	many	TGCGCCAGCAATGGGCCGCAGAACACTGAAGCTTTCTTT	CASNGPQNTEAFF
TRBJ2-7	TRBD1	TRBV5-4	many	TGTGCCAGCAGCTCTCGACAGGGGGGGGGATCCGAGCAGTACTTC	CASSSRQGGGSEQYF
TRBJ2-3	-	TRBV11-1	many	TGTGCCAGCAGCTTTTCAGCACCAGATACGCAGTATTTT	CASSFSAPDTQYF
TRBJ1-3	-	TRBV2	-	TGTGCCAGCAGTGCTAGAGATTTCAGGCCCTCTGGAAACACCATATATTTT	CASSARDFRPSGNTIYF
TRBJ2-7	-	TRBV20-1	medium-sized	TGCAGTGCTACCGGACATTCCCTCTCCTACGAGCAGTACTTC	CSATGHSLSYEQYF
TRBJ2-7	TRBD2	TRBV5-4	many	TGTGCCAGCAGTAGCGGGACTTCCTACGAGCAGTACTTC	CASSSGTSYEQYF
TRBJ2-3	-	TRBV20-1	medium-sized	TGCAGTGCTAGTCTAGTCTCGGTAGATACGCAGTATTTT	CSASLVSVDTQYF
TRBJ2-7	TRBD1	TRBV2	-	TGTGCCAGCACGCCCGACAGGGCCTACGAGCAGTACTTC	CASTPDRAYEQYF
TRBJ1-6	TRBD1	TRBV20-1	-	TGCAGTGCTCCAACAGGGGGGATTTCGTCCCTCCACTTT	CSAPTGGISSLHF
TRBJ1-4	-	TRBV19	-	TGTGCCAGTTTTGGGCGGTCCGCAACTAATGAAAAACTGTCTTTT	CASFGRSATNEKLSF